This TCR beta chain was recorded in a study of shared clonotypes between healthy human individuals. General study results and limits: Some clonotypes were shared by all four sorted-subset donors, while others were not shared. The non-shared ones had lower generation probabilities than the shared ones. Few donors limited the genetic and exposure-history diversity represented.

Sorted subsets were amplified in replicate PCRs using 200 ng DNA, 30,000 to 35,000 T cell genomes. Only in-frame clones appear in the TCRdb table, and some are missing; sequencing was by immunoSEQ multiplex PCR. This table holds approximately 640,000 clones, more than 70% found once. A note on this clone: Its target is not known.

The study drew its donors from healthy HIV-negative adults without recent acute infections or vaccinations. The sample taken for sequencing was memory CD4+ T cells sorted from blood. Subset described: CD45RA-negative fraction. The source of this sequence is a woman aged 25-40 years in good health.

As DNA, the CDR3 is TGTGCCAGCAGGGAACAACTAGCGGGAGGGGCCTACGAGCAGTACTTC. This codes for CASREQLAGGAYEQYF. The chain recombines TRBV2 with TRBJ2-7, with 13 bases that match TRBD2. CDR1 is SNHLY, CDR2 FYNNEI, per germline. CDR3 length equals 16 residues. Trimming cost V 6 bases and J 2 bases; bases outside gene matches: 7.